The 31 T cell receptor beta chains listed next were all sequenced from one sample in a study of cytomegalovirus exposure and HLA in healthy donors. The data were produced by immunoSEQ multiplex PCR, yet TCRdb's version contains in-frame clones alone and is incomplete. This sample has some 140,000 clones, with approximately 85% found just once. The material sequenced was PBMCs. Receptors were obtained from a woman aged 30 to 39 in good health and CMV-seronegative.

The J gene is TRBJ2-7, the V gene TRBV2; 12 bases map to TRBD1. CDR3 length: 14 amino acids. The germline CDR1 and CDR2 sequences are SNHLY and FYNNEI. The V gene end was trimmed by 7 bases and the J gene end by 5 bases; junction bases not matched to a gene: 6. CDR3: CASTIGTGGHEQYF. CDR3 nucleotide sequence: TGTGCCAGCACCATCGGGACAGGGGGCCACGAGCAGTACTTC.

The CDR3 here is CASRAWGLADQETQYF. CDR3 nucleotide sequence: TGTGCCAGTAGGGCTTGGGGGCTAGCGGACCAAGAGACCCAGTACTTC. V usage is TRBV19 and J usage is TRBJ2-5; D may be TRBD2 (7 bases). The V and J ends lost 6 bases and 0 bases respectively, with 17 bases between them. Per germline, CDR1 LNHDA and CDR2 SQIVND (reference sequence). This CDR3 region has 16 residues. Filled out from reference TRBV19 and TRBJ2-5, the complete variable domain reads DGGITQSPKYLFRKEGQNVTLSCEQNLNHDAMYWYRQDPGQGLRLIYYSQIVNDFQKGDIAEGYSVSREKKESFPLTVTSAQKNPTAFYLCASRAWGLADQETQYFGPGTRLLVL.

The chain couples TRBV6-5 to TRBJ2-7; 7 nucleotides align to TRBD1. The V and J ends lost 0 bases and 6 bases, in that order; junction bases with no gene match: 5. The CDR3 spans 14 residues. Per the germline V gene, CDR1 is MNHEY and CDR2 is SVGAGI. The CDR3, as DNA: TGTGCCAGCAGTTACTCTGTGGACAGGCGCGAGCAGTACTTC. Translated, it gives CASSYSVDRREQYF.

The genes are TRBV7-9 and TRBJ2-3, with 9 bases matching TRBD1. Trimming took 3 bases from V and 3 from J; bases not matched to a gene: 10. Germline assignment: CDR1 SEHNR and CDR2 FQNEAQ (reference sequence). The CDR3 is made up of 17 amino acids. The CDR3 here is CASSLVQGASLTDTQYF. CDR3 DNA: TGTGCCAGCAGCTTGGTACAGGGGGCAAGTCTTACAGATACGCAGTATTTT.

The CDR3 coding sequence is TGTGCCAGCAGCCAATCCCCAGGGGACCACGAGCAGTACTTC. It yields the protein CASSQSPGDHEQYF. This chain connects TRBV16 to TRBJ2-7; D is perhaps TRBD1 (6 bases). The CDR3 length is 14 residues. Germline values: CDR1 KGHSY, CDR2 FQNENV. V dropped 0 bases and J dropped 5 bases, with 11 bases sitting between them. Full variable domain (remainder filled in from reference TRBV16 and TRBJ2-7): GEEVAQTPKHLVRGEGQKAKLYCAPIKGHSYVFWYQQVLKNEFKFLISFQNENVFDETGMPKERFSAKCLPNSPCSLEIQATKLEDSAVYFCASSQSPGDHEQYFGPGTRLTVT.

The chain joins TRBV30 to TRBJ2-7, with 12 bases identical to TRBD1. Germline V gives CDR1 GTSNPN, CDR2 SVGIG (reference sequence). This CDR3 has 14 residues. Germline trimming cut 2 bases from V and 7 bases from J; bases unmatched to any gene: 6. DNA of the CDR3: TGTGCCTGGAGTCCGGGACAGGGGGCGGGTGAGCAGTACTTC. Encoded protein: CAWSPGQGAGEQYF.

This rearrangement joins TRBV19 to TRBJ1-2, with 7 bases lining up with TRBD1. This CDR3 comprises 14 residues. Trimming took 4 bases from V and 4 from J; bases not matched to a gene: 6. Germline CDR1 reads LNHDA; CDR2 reads SQIVND (reference sequence). Here the CDR3 DNA reads TGTGCCAGTAGTACACCGGACAGGACCTATGGCTACACCTTC. Protein sequence: CASSTPDRTYGYTF.

This clone was observed a handful of times. This chain connects TRBV29-1 to TRBJ1-1, with a tentative D call TRBD1 (6 bases). Germline CDR1 SQVTM, CDR2 ANQGSEA. Trimming cost V 7 bases and J 2 bases, with 17 bases left between them. The CDR3 contains 14 residues. DNA of the CDR3: TGCAGCGATAATGCAGGGGTCCGAAACACTGAAGCTTTCTTT. Amino acids: CSDNAGVRNTEAFF.

The chain links TRBV9 to TRBJ1-6, with TRBD1 identical over 7 bases. CDR3 length: 15 amino acids. Trimming cost V 4 bases and J 8 bases; bases outside gene matches: 9. CDR1 is SGDLS, CDR2 YYNGEE, per germline. DNA for the CDR3: TGTGCCAGCAGCCCCCGGGACAGCCAATATTCACCCCTCCACTTT. This sequence encodes CASSPRDSQYSPLHF.

The chain links TRBV5-8 to TRBJ1-4; maybe TRBD1 (6 bases). Germline values: CDR1 SGHTS, CDR2 YDEGEE. V was pared by 3 bases and J by 8 bases, with 17 bases between. The CDR3 consists of 15 residues. The CDR3 nucleotides read TGTGCCAGCAGCTCTGGGACATCAAATGAGGAAAAACTGTTTTTT. Its protein is CASSSGTSNEEKLFF.

The V and J genes are TRBV5-1 and TRBJ1-5; maybe TRBD1 (5 bases). Between the trimmed V and J ends, which lost 5 bases and 5 bases, there was a span of 11 bases. The CDR3 consists of 13 residues. Germline V gives CDR1 SGHRS, CDR2 YFSETQ. CDR3 sequence (DNA): TGCGCCAGCAGGGGGGGTACGGATCAGCCCCAGCATTTT. It encodes CASRGGTDQPQHF.

The chain combines TRBV6-6 with TRBJ1-1; D gene uncertain. CDR3 length: 12 residues. Trimming took 3 bases from V and 8 from J, leaving 10 bases between them. Germline V gene lookup returns CDR1 MNHNY and CDR2 SVGAGI (reference sequence). CDR3 sequence reads: CASSYTGIEAFF. CDR3 DNA: TGTGCCAGCAGTTATACGGGGATAGAAGCTTTCTTT.

The chain recombines TRBV27 with TRBJ1-4; 10 positions match TRBD1. V was pared by 6 bases and J by 4 bases, with 5 bases of the junction left unmatched. Germline loops: CDR1 MNHEY, CDR2 SMNVEV (reference sequence). The CDR3 is made up of 15 amino acids. The CDR3: CASRNWDRGNEKLFF. CDR3 coding DNA: TGTGCCAGCAGAAATTGGGACAGGGGTAATGAAAAACTGTTTTTT. The full variable domain, rest sourced from reference TRBV27 and TRBJ1-4, is EAQVTQNPRYLITVTGKKLTVTCSQNMNHEYMSWYRQDPGLGLRQIYYSMNVEVTDKGDVPEGYKVSRKEKRNFPLILESPSPNQTSLYFCASRNWDRGNEKLFFGSGTQLSVL.

This clone has only a few counts. The rearrangement uses TRBV5-1 and TRBJ1-5, with TRBD1 as a possible D gene (5 bases). The V end lost 0 bases, the J end lost 0 bases, and 7 bases lay between the germline ends. Germline lookup yields CDR1 SGHRS and CDR2 YFSETQ. This CDR3 spans 15 amino acids. Here the CDR3 reads CASSLEGISNQPQHF. The CDR3 nucleotides are TGCGCCAGCAGCTTGGAGGGGATTAGCAATCAGCCCCAGCATTTT.

This chain uses TRBV19 with TRBJ2-3, with D perhaps TRBD1 (6 bases). The CDR3 has 15 residues. Germline CDR1 is LNHDA and CDR2 is SQIVND (reference sequence). Trimming stripped 3 bases from V and 2 bases from J, with 12 bases between. The CDR3 is CASSMRGMDTDTQYF. For the CDR3, the DNA is TGTGCCAGTAGTATGAGGGGGATGGACACAGATACGCAGTATTTT.

The chain links TRBV6-1 to TRBJ1-2; D remains ambiguous. The germline V and J ends were trimmed by 6 bases and 8 bases, with 16 bases remaining between them. Germline CDR1 is MNHNS and CDR2 is SASEGT. The CDR3 runs 13 residues. CDR3 DNA: TGTGCCAGCAGCCTCTCCCCGTCTTTAGGCTACACCTTC. As protein: CASSLSPSLGYTF.

This sequence joins TRBV28 and TRBJ1-1, with D possibly being TRBD1 (5 bases). The V gene lost 6 bases and the J gene lost 2 bases, with 16 bases spanning the gap. The CDR3 has 15 residues. In germline, CDR1 is MDHEN, CDR2 SYDVKM. The CDR3 sequence is CASSRNRQRNTEAFF. The CDR3 DNA is TGTGCCAGCAGCCGAAATCGACAGAGAAACACTGAAGCTTTCTTT. The variable domain in full, completed from reference TRBV28 and TRBJ1-1, reads DVKVTQSSRYLVKRTGEKVFLECVQDMDHENMFWYRQDPGLGLRLIYFSYDVKMKEKGDIPEGYSVSREKKERFSLILESASTNQTSMYLCASSRNRQRNTEAFFGQGTRLTVV.

This clone was counted only a few times. The chain carries TRBV11-2 and TRBJ1-2, with D possibly being TRBD1 (5 bases). Germline lookup yields CDR1 SGHAT and CDR2 FQNNGV. There are 13 residues in the CDR3. V lost 1 base and J 8 bases, leaving 11 bases between the germline ends. The CDR3 DNA is TGTGCCAGCAGCTTAGTCGGGAGGGACGGCTACACCTTC. Its protein is CASSLVGRDGYTF.

CDR3 coding DNA: TGTGCCAGCAGCGTAGGTGGGGGGTTTGGTGAAGCTTTCTTT. Protein: CASSVGGGFGEAFF. This chain links TRBV9 with TRBJ1-1; D is perhaps TRBD1 (5 bases). Trimming left V 0 bases short and J 7 bases short, with 13 bases between. This CDR3 comprises 14 residues. CDR1 is SGDLS, CDR2 YYNGEE, per germline.

This clone was counted a few times. The V gene is TRBV6-5, the J gene TRBJ2-3; D possibly corresponds to TRBD1 (5 bases). The CDR3 is 12 amino acids. V lost 6 bases to trimming and J lost 1 base, with 5 bases between them. The germline CDR1 and CDR2 sequences are MNHEY and SVGAGI. The CDR3 spells CASRQGTDTQYF. CDR3 bases: TGTGCCAGCAGACAGGGCACAGATACGCAGTATTTT.

The chain carries TRBV2 and TRBJ2-3, with D hard to call. In germline, CDR1 is SNHLY, CDR2 FYNNEI. Trimming took off 6 bases at V and 1 base at J, with 5 bases between the two ends. This CDR3 comprises 12 residues. The chain's CDR3 is CASRTRTDTQYF. The CDR3 nucleotides are TGTGCCAGCAGAACACGCACAGATACGCAGTATTTT. The variable domain in full, with the rest retrieved from reference TRBV2 and TRBJ2-3, is EPEVTQTPSHQVTQMGQEVILRCVPISNHLYFYWYRQILGQKVEFLVSFYNNEISEKSEIFDDQFSVERPDGSNFTLKIRSTKLEDSAMYFCASRTRTDTQYFGPGTRLTVL.

The chain employs TRBV5-1 and TRBJ2-7, with a tentative D call TRBD2 (6 bases). CDR1 SGHRS and CDR2 YFSETQ come from the germline V gene. Trimming removed 5 bases at V and 2 bases at J, with 20 bases between. The CDR3 runs to 16 residues. The CDR3 is CASSEGRRQQTYEQYF. The CDR3 DNA sequence: TGCGCCAGCAGTGAGGGGAGGAGACAGCAGACCTACGAGCAGTACTTC.

The rearrangement links TRBV2 to TRBJ1-4, with unresolved D. Germline loops: CDR1 SNHLY, CDR2 FYNNEI. The CDR3 loop spans 16 amino acids. The germline V and J ends were trimmed by 6 bases and 0 bases, with 14 bases remaining between them. CDR3 sequence: CASRRTEASTNEKLFF. The CDR3 DNA sequence: TGTGCCAGCAGACGTACGGAGGCCTCAACTAATGAAAAACTGTTTTTT.

The chain has TRBV30 and TRBJ2-5; D is possibly TRBD2 (6 bases). Germline values: CDR1 GTSNPN, CDR2 SVGIG (reference sequence). The CDR3 is 13 amino acids. Trimming stripped 2 bases from V and 5 bases from J, with 12 bases between. In DNA, the CDR3 is TGTGCCTGGAGTAAGGGACTTACTGAGACCCAGTACTTC. This encodes CAWSKGLTETQYF.

This clone was seen only once. The CDR3 loop reads CASSPSGSNTGELFF. As DNA, the CDR3 is TGTGCCAGCAGCCCCTCAGGCAGTAACACCGGGGAGCTGTTTTTT. The genes are TRBV7-9 and TRBJ2-2, with D uncertain. V was shortened by 5 bases and J by 2 bases, with 12 bases between the two germline ends. CDR1 is SEHNR, CDR2 FQNEAQ, per germline (reference sequence). CDR3 length: 15 residues.

The count of this clone is one. The V and J genes are TRBV5-6 and TRBJ1-2; TRBD1 matches at 7 bases. Germline CDR1 reads SGHDT; CDR2 reads YYEEEE. The CDR3 is 15 residues long. V dropped 1 base and J dropped 11; count of bases not matched to a gene: 14. The CDR3 coding sequence is TGTGCCAGCAGCTTGCCCACCCTCATGGGCAGGGGGTACACCTTC. It codes for CASSLPTLMGRGYTF.

The chain uses TRBV5-1 and TRBJ2-7; D may be TRBD1 (7 bases). This CDR3 comprises 15 residues. Germline V CDR1 and CDR2: SGHRS, YFSETQ. With 4 bases removed from V and 7 bases from J, the gap between germline ends came to 21 bases. This chain's CDR3 is CASSRGITGVGEQYF. In DNA, the CDR3 is TGCGCCAGCAGCCGGGGGATTACAGGGGTAGGGGAGCAGTACTTC.

The genes are TRBV5-1 and TRBJ2-7; 7 bases are shared with TRBD1. The V and J ends lost 4 bases and 0 bases, in that order; junction bases with no gene match: 7. Germline V CDR1 and CDR2: SGHRS, YFSETQ. The CDR3 totals 15 residues. The CDR3 region has the DNA TGCGCCAGCAGCCCCAAGGACAGGAGCTCCTACGAGCAGTACTTC. Protein sequence: CASSPKDRSSYEQYF.

The V call is TRBV5-4, the J call TRBJ2-2, with TRBD1 matching 7 bases. Germline loops: CDR1 SGHNT, CDR2 YYREEE (reference sequence). This CDR3 has 17 amino acids. V shed 4 bases and J 0 bases; nucleotides not matched to a gene: 9. The CDR3 nucleotides are TGTGCCAGCAGCCGGAGAAGGACAGGAACGAACACCGGGGAGCTGTTTTTT. Protein sequence: CASSRRRTGTNTGELFF.

V is TRBV18 and J is TRBJ1-3; D might be TRBD1 (5 bases). Germline V gene data show CDR1 as KGHSH and CDR2 as LQKENI. CDR3 length equals 16 residues. V was trimmed by 3 bases and J by 0 bases, leaving 12 bases between them. Written as DNA, the CDR3 is TGTGCCAGCTCACCCGAACGGACAAGCTCTGGAAACACCATATATTTT. Translation gives CASSPERTSSGNTIYF.

The sample holds a few counts of this clone. In DNA, the CDR3 is TGTGCCAGCAGCTTTAGGAACACTGAAGCTTTCTTT. Translating gives CASSFRNTEAFF. The V and J genes are TRBV5-4 and TRBJ1-1; D unclear. CDR3 length: 12 amino acids. Per the germline V gene, CDR1 is SGHNT and CDR2 is YYREEE (reference sequence). V was trimmed by 2 bases and J by 1 base, leaving 3 bases between them.